The entry that follows covers one TCR beta chain sequence. Relative to the germline gene, one junction end is altered; a read error may explain this. Here immunoSEQ multiplex PCR was the method, and the copy in TCRdb shows in-frame clones only, minus some. The sample lists roughly 74,000 clones, about four fifths occurring once. This CDR3 is built from 12 residues. Per the germline V gene, CDR1 is MGHDK and CDR2 is SYGVNS. This sample is part of a study of OX40 agonist ivuxolimab in advanced cancers. Study as a whole: Among those enrolled, mean age was around 55 years (range roughly 23 to 85) and 70% to 85% were male.

Material: CD4+ or CD8+ T cells sorted from blood, obtained in a trial of the OX40 agonist ivuxolimab. The chain carries TRBV25-1 and TRBJ1-2, with D possibly TRBD1 on 5 matching bases. This receptor was identified in an adult with an advanced solid tumor such as melanoma, head and neck, liver or kidney cancer. The CDR3 DNA follows: TGTGCCAGCAGTGATCTTAGAGGGACGGCAAGCTTC. It encodes CASSDLRGTASF.